A selection of T cell receptor beta chains follows, all from one sample in a study of T cell clones after liver transplantation. This table comes from immunoSEQ multiplex PCR, and its TCRdb copy is limited to in-frame clones, with some not included. The table has roughly 100,000 clones, around four fifths seen once. The specimen comprised CD4+ T cells from blood, sampled around 44 months after liver transplant. These receptors all stem from a human patient who received a liver transplant. Some T cells here may be from the graft donor. Both conserved end residues are part of each CDR3. The D gene is left open where the match is weak. Clone size appears in some rows only: once, few, many, or a class for an expanded clone.

v_call	d_call	cdr3_length	clone_size	j_call	cdr3_nt	cdr3_aa
TRBV5-4	TRBD2	15	NA	TRBJ2-2	TGTGCCAGCAGTTTAGCGGGATTGAACACCGGGGAGCTGTTTTTT	CASSLAGLNTGELFF
TRBV29-1	NA	12	NA	TRBJ2-7	TGCAGCGTTCGAGACTACGAGAACGAGCAGTACTTC	CSVRDYENEQYF
TRBV11-3	TRBD1	14	once	TRBJ2-1	TGTGCCAGCAGCCCCCGGACAGGGTCCGCTGAGCAGTTCTTC	CASSPRTGSAEQFF
TRBV28	NA	13	NA	TRBJ1-5	TGTGCCAGCAGGGACGGGTTCAGGCAGCCCCAGCATTTT	CASRDGFRQPQHF
TRBV25-1	NA	16	NA	TRBJ2-1	TGTGCCAGCAGTGAGGCGGGGAGGAGCTCCTACAATGAGCAGTTCTTC	CASSEAGRSSYNEQFF
TRBV5-1	TRBD2	15	NA	TRBJ2-3	TGCGCCAGCAGCGGGGGACTAGCGGGGCCAGATACGCAGTATTTT	CASSGGLAGPDTQYF
TRBV10-1	TRBD1	14	NA	TRBJ2-2	TGCGCCAGCAGTGTAGGACAGGGTTGCGGGGAGCTGTTTTTT	CASSVGQGCGELFF
TRBV6-4	NA	14	NA	TRBJ2-3	TGTGCCAGCAGTGAGTCACATAGCACAGATACGCAGTATTTT	CASSESHSTDTQYF
TRBV14	NA	14	NA	TRBJ1-5	TGTGCCAGCAGCCAAGGACAGGCTAATCAGCCCCAGCATTTT	CASSQGQANQPQHF
TRBV28	TRBD2	14	few	TRBJ2-7	TGTGCCAGCAGTTTGGCGGGAGCTAAATACGAGCAGTACTTC	CASSLAGAKYEQYF
TRBV6-5	TRBD2	15	NA	TRBJ2-5	TGTGCCAGCAGTCGTACTAGCGGAGGGCAAGAGACCCAGTACTTC	CASSRTSGGQETQYF
TRBV30	NA	13	once	TRBJ1-2	TGTGCCTGGAGGGGGCCCTCCGAGGGTGGCTACACCTTC	CAWRGPSEGGYTF
TRBV5-4	TRBD2	15	NA	TRBJ2-3	TGTGCCAGCAGCGCCCGGGGGGGGAGCACAGATACGCAGTATTTT	CASSARGGSTDTQYF
TRBV2	NA	13	NA	TRBJ1-1	TGTGCCAGCAGTCGTCATGGGAACACTGAAGCTTTCTTT	CASSRHGNTEAFF
TRBV5-1	TRBD1	17	NA	TRBJ1-1	TGCGCCAGCAGCCCCACCCGGTCAGGGGGCCTGAACACTGAAGCTTTCTTT	CASSPTRSGGLNTEAFF
TRBV5-4	NA	13	NA	TRBJ2-5	TGTGCCAGCAGCTTGGGAATAGGAGAGACCCAGTACTTC	CASSLGIGETQYF
TRBV7-9	NA	12	NA	TRBJ2-5	TGTGCCAGCAGCTTACGGGTGGAGACCCAGTACTTC	CASSLRVETQYF
TRBV28	NA	12	NA	TRBJ2-2	TGTGCCAGCAGGAGGGTATCCGGGGAGCTGTTTTTT	CASRRVSGELFF
TRBV7-3	NA	16	few	TRBJ1-6	TGTGCCAGCAGCCCACAGACGCGGGGCTATAATTCACCCCTCCACTTT	CASSPQTRGYNSPLHF
TRBV5-1	NA	15	once	TRBJ1-1	TGCGCCAGCAGCCCCTTGAGTTCCCTGAACACTGAAGCTTTCTTT	CASSPLSSLNTEAFF
TRBV30	TRBD2	14	NA	TRBJ2-7	TGTGCCTGGAGTCGGACTAGCGGTATATACGAGCAGTACTTC	CAWSRTSGIYEQYF
TRBV27	TRBD1	16	once	TRBJ2-7	TGTGCCAGCAGTCCTCCCCGGGACAGGGGATTCTACGAGCAGTACTTC	CASSPPRDRGFYEQYF